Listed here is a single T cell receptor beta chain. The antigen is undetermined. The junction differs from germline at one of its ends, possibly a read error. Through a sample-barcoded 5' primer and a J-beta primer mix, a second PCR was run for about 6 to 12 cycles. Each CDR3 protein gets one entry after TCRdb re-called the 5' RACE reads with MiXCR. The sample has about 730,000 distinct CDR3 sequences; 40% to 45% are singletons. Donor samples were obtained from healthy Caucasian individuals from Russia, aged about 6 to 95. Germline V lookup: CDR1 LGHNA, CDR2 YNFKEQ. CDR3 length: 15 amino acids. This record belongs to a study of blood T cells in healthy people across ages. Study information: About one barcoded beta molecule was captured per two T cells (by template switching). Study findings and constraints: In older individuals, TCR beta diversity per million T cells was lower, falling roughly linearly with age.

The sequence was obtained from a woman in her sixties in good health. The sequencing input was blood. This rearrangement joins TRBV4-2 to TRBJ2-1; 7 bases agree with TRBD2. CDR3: CASSLQRDKGETQFF. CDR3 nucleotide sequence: TGTGCCAGTAGCCTTCAGCGGGATAAGGGAGAGACCCAGTTCTTC.